This T cell receptor beta chain comes out of a study of tumor-infiltrating lymphocytes in primary liver carcinoma (dated by TCRdb to the late 2010s). For the wider study: Roughly five patients with histopathologically diagnosed primary liver carcinoma underwent surgical resection in China between late 2015 and 2016. The five patients, three men and two women aged 30 to 69 years, had hepatocellular carcinoma (four) or combined HCC and intrahepatic cholangiocarcinoma (one). The tumors of the five patients were staged as T1-T3 N0M0, with maximum diameters ranging from about 4 to 11 cm. Each sample produced roughly 3.65 to 7.5 million productive TCRbeta reads, and read depth showed no significant difference between tissue types. TCRbeta repertoire sequencing, expression microarrays and whole-exome sequencing were combined in the study across five regions of each liver tumor, with adjacent normal tissue and blood also included. A total of 35 or so specimens from 5 patients, comprising some 25 tumor regions, 5 adjacent noncancerous liver tissues and 5 peripheral blood samples, were covered by TCRbeta repertoire sequencing. High reproducibility was observed for the technical replicate repertoires, with mean shared-clone rates around 0.89 and correlation coefficients above 0.98. The study at large found these results: Comparison of CD4+ and CD8+ T cell repertoires was precluded by the use of bulk unsorted samples. Pairs of tumor regions showed greater repertoire overlap (mean roughly 36%) than tumor-adjacent pairs (roughly 17%) or tumor-blood pairs (approximately 15%), which is consistent with antigen-driven expansion. Compared with blood, tumors had a significantly larger share of the repertoire taken up by the top 250 clones (p = 0.039). Only the TCR beta chain was sequenced, so true repertoire diversity is likely underestimated because unpaired alpha chains were not captured. The study included only five or six patients, and the authors note findings should be validated in a larger study.

This clonotype was recorded a few times. Its antigen target is currently unknown. Base qualities were left out, and no much larger clone turns up one base away. RNA from unsorted whole blood was extracted with TRIzol reagent, and germline DNA was obtained with the DNeasy Blood & Tissue kit. At the time of sampling, the patients had chronic HBV infection and had not received any treatment. Before surgery, approximately 3.8 milliliters of peripheral blood were collected into K2EDTA tubes. A constant-region primer and ProtoScript II reverse transcriptase were used to reverse-transcribe TCRbeta-specific cDNA from roughly 500 ng total RNA. Three nested multiplex PCR rounds, following a slightly modified ARM-PCR procedure, were used to build the TCRbeta libraries. Multiplex TRBV1-TRBV30 forward primers and a Cbeta reverse primer were used in the first two PCR rounds, each of which was run for 10 cycles. Sample barcodes and Illumina adapters were added in a final 25-cycle PCR with Deep VentR polymerase. Amplicons of 200-500 bp were gel-purified with a QIAquick gel extraction kit before sequencing. An Illumina HiSeq 2500 was used to sequence the TCRbeta amplicons with 250-bp paired-end reads. Turning to the authors' computational methods: Quality trimming of reads was performed with Trimmomatic v0.33, and paired reads were merged with FLASH v1.2.11 so that full CDR3 sequences could be recovered. V, D and J germline segments were assigned to the rearranged TCRbeta sequences by MiGEC v1.2.1b. VDJtools v1.0.0 computed clonotype statistics and Shannon-Wiener diversity indices. To cut down on sampling bias, every analysis after diversity analysis relied on just the 250 most abundant clonotypes from each sample. TCRdb trimmed public reads at Q25 via fastp, called clones via MiXCR and kept in-frame beta chains. Identical CDR3 proteins give one entry, which carries the most common genes and DNA. TCRdb, not the authors, supplied the V and J calls. The sample table lists about 320,000 distinct CDR3 sequences, 65% of them with a count of one. The top ten hold roughly 8.6% of the sample.

The germline V gene gives CDR1 as SGHDN and CDR2 as FVKESK. V was cut back by 0 bases and J by 4 bases, leaving a gap of 19 bases between them. The CDR3 sequence holds 18 residues, the cysteine and phenylalanine included. CDR3 DNA is the only sequence kept; it has 54 bases, read in frame from the first base. The clonotype originates from a man aged 35-49 years with primary liver carcinoma and hepatitis B virus infection. The chain couples TRBV14 to TRBJ2-1, with the D gene too uncertain to name. The sequencing input was peripheral blood. The CDR3 region reads CASSQDRSRTALYNEQFF. The nucleotide sequence is TGTGCCAGCAGCCAAGATCGAAGCCGTACAGCGCTTTACAATGAGCAGTTCTTC.